This paragraph covers one T cell receptor (beta chain) sequence. Its antigen is currently unknown. The sample comes from a study of T cell responses to AZD1222 COVID-19 vaccine. Sequencing was performed with immunoSEQ multiplex PCR; in TCRdb, only in-frame clones are kept and a portion is missing. The sample records about 90,000 clones, roughly 88% being singletons. Broader study findings: Repertoire sampling occurred only after the peak T cell response. Among vaccine-associated CD4 TCRs, coverage spanned spike, with dominance at 160-218 and 743-854. After two AZD1222 doses, spike-specific TCR breadth and depth rose versus day 0. Mostly white British, mostly female donors; authors suggested clonal diversity may be underestimated.

This CDR3 is built from 15 residues. Trimming shortened V by 6 bases and J by 6 bases, and 20 bases separated the two germline ends. Germline assignment: CDR1 MNHEY and CDR2 SVGEGT. The origin of this receptor is an adult in good health. The specimen was peripheral blood, collected on day 0 of AZD1222 vaccination. This chain links TRBV6-2 or TRBV6-3 with TRBJ1-1; possible D gene TRBD1, 6 bases. CDR3 coding DNA: TGTGCCAGCAGCTATCTCAGGGGATCGGTCGCTGAAGCTTTCTTT. Encoded protein: CASSYLRGSVAEAFF.